The source of this T cell receptor beta chain is a study of blood T cell repertoires in COVID-19. Methods used by the authors: Reference gene primer amplification gave estimated nucleated cell counts. Sequenced by immunoSEQ multiplex PCR; TCRdb stores in-frame clones only, minus some. V and J calls and clone size are those listed in that table; D and trimming were worked out from the DNA. Of under 250,000 clones listed, about four fifths are singletons. This sequence was found in a man aged 25-40 years who had recovered from COVID-19. Input material: peripheral blood.

CDR3 sequence (DNA): TGTGCCAGCAACGCAGGTCATCAGCCCCAGCATTTT. It codes for CASNAGHQPQHF. The genes are TRBV28 and TRBJ1-5; D call uncertain. The CDR3 is 12 amino acids. Germline V CDR1 and CDR2: MDHEN, SYDVKM. V was pared by 7 bases and J by 5 bases, with 9 bases between.